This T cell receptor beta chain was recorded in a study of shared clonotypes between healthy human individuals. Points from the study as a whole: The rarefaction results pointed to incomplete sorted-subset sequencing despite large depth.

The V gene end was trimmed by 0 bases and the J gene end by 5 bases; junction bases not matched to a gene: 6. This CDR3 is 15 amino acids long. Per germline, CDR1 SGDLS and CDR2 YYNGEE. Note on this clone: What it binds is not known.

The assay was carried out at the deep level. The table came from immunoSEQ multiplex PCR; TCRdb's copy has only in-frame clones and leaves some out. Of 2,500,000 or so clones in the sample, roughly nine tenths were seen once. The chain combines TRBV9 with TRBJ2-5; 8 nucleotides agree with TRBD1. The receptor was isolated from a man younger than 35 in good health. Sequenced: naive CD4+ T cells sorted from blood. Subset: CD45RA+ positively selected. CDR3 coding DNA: TGTGCCAGCAGCGTAGGAGACAGGGGTGGGGAGACCCAGTACTTC. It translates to CASSVGDRGGETQYF. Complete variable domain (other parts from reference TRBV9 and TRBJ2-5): DSGVTQTPKHLITATGQRVTLRCSPRSGDLSVYWYQQSLDQGLQFLIQYYNGEERAKGNILERFSAQQFPDLHSELNLSSLELGDSALYFCASSVGDRGGETQYFGPGTRLLVL.